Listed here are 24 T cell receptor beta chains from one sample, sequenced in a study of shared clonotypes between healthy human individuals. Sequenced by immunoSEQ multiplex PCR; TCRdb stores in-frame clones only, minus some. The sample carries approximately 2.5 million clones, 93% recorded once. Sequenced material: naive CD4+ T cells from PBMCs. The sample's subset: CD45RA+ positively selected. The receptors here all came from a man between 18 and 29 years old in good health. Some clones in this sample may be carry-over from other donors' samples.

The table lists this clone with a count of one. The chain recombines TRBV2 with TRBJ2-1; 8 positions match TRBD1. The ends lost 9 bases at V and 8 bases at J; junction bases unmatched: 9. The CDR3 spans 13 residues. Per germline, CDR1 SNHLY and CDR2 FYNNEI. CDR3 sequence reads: CARGRQGAYEQFF. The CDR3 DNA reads TGTGCCAGAGGTCGGCAGGGGGCCTATGAGCAGTTCTTC.

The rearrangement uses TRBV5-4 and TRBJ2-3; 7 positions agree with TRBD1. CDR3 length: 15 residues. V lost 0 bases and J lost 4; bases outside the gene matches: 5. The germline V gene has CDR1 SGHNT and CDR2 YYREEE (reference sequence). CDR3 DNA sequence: TGTGCCAGCAGCTTGGATGCAGGGGGTGCAGATACGCAGTATTTT. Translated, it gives CASSLDAGGADTQYF.

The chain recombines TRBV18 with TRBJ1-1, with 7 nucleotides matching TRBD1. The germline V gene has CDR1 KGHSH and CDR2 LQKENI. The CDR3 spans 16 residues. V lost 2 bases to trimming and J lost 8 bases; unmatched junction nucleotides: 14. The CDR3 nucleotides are TGTGCCAGCTCACCAGTAACCGGGACAGCGACCTTAGAAGCTTTCTTT. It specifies CASSPVTGTATLEAFF.

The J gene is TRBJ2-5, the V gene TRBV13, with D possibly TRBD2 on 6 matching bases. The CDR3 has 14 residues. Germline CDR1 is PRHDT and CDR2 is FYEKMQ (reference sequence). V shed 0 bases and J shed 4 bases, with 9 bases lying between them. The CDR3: CASSLGRRGETQYF. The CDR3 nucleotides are TGTGCCAGCAGCTTAGGCCGGAGGGGAGAGACCCAGTACTTC.

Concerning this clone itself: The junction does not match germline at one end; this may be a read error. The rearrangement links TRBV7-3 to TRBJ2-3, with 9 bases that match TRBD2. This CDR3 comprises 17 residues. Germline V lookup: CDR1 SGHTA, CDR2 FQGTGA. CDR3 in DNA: TGTGCCAGCAGCCTAACTGGGGGCGGGAGGGCCACAGATACGCAGTATTTT. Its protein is CASSLTGGGRATDTQYF.

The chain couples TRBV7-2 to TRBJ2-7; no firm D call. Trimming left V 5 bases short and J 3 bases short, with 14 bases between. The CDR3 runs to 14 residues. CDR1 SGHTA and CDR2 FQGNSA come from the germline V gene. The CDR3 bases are TGTGCCAGCAGCGGCGGCGGCGCGGTCTACGAGCAGTACTTC. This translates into CASSGGGAVYEQYF.

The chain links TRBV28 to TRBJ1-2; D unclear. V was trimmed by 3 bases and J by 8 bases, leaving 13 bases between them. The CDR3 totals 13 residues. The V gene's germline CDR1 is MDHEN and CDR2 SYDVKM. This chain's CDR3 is CASSLLSGGGYTF. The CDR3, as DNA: TGTGCCAGCAGTTTGCTCTCGGGAGGCGGCTACACCTTC.

CDR3 DNA sequence: TGCGCCAGCAGACTAGCGGGTACAGTGGATACGCAGTATTTT. This encodes CASRLAGTVDTQYF. The chain uses TRBV5-1 and TRBJ2-3, with TRBD2 matching over 9 bases. In germline, CDR1 is SGHRS, CDR2 YFSETQ. The CDR3 sequence is 14 residues long. V lost 5 bases and J lost 6; bases outside the gene matches: 7.

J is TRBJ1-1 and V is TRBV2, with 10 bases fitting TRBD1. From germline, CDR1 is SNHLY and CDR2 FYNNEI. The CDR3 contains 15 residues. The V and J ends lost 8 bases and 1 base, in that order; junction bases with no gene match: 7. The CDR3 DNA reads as TGTGCCAGCGTAGACAGGGGGCGAACGAACACTGAAGCTTTCTTT. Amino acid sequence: CASVDRGRTNTEAFF.

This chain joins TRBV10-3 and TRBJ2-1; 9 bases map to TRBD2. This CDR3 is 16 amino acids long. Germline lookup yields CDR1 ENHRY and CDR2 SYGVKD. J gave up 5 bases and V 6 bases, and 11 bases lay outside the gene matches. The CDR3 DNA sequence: TGTGCCATCAGCAAATTCGTGGCGGGGGGGGACAATGAGCAGTTCTTC. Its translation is CAISKFVAGGDNEQFF.

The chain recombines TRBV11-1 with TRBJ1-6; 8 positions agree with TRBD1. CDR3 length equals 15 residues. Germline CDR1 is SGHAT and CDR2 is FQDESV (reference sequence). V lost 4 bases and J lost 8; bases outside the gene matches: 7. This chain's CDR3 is CASSSAQGADSPLHF. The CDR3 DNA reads TGTGCCAGCAGCTCCGCCCAGGGGGCGGATTCACCCCTCCACTTT.

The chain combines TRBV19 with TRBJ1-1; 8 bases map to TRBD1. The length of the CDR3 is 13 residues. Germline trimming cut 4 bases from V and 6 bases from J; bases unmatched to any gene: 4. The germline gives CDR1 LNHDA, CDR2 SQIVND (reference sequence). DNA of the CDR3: TGTGCCAGTAGTAGGGACAGGCGGGCTGAAGCTTTCTTT. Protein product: CASSRDRRAEAFF.

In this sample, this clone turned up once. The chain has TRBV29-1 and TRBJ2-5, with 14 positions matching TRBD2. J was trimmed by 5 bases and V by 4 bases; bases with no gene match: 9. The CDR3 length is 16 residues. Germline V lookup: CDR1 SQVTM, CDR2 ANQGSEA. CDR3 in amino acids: CSVVGGLAGARETQYF. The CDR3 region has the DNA TGCAGCGTTGTCGGGGGACTAGCGGGAGCTAGGGAGACCCAGTACTTC. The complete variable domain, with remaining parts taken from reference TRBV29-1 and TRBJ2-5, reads SAVISQKPSRDICQRGTSLTIQCQVDSQVTMMFWYRQQPGQSLTLIATANQGSEATYESGFVIDKFPISRPNLTFSTLTVSNMSPEDSSIYLCSVVGGLAGARETQYFGPGTRLLVL.

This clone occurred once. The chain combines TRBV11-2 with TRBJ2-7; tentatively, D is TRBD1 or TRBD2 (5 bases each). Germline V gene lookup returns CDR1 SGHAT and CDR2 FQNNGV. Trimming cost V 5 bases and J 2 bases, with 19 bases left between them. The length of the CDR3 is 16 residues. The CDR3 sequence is CASSPSAGTGTYEQYF. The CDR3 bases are TGTGCCAGCAGCCCCTCTGCCGGGACGGGGACCTACGAGCAGTACTTC.

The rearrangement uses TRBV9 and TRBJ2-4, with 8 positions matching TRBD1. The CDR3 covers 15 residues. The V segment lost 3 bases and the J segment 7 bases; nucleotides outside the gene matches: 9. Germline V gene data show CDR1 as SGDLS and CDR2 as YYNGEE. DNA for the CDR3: TGTGCCAGCAGCGAGACAGCAGGGGGCAGGAACATTCAGTACTTC. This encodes CASSETAGGRNIQYF.

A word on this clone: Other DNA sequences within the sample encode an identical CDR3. This chain's CDR3 is CASSFLAGTNTGELFF. As DNA, the CDR3 is TGCGCCAGCAGCTTCTTAGCGGGAACGAACACCGGGGAGCTGTTTTTT. The rearrangement uses TRBV5-1 and TRBJ2-2, with 8 nucleotides matching TRBD2. This CDR3 contains 16 residues. Trimming at V came to 2 bases and at J to 0 bases, leaving 3 bases not matched to a gene. Germline CDR1 SGHRS, CDR2 YFSETQ.

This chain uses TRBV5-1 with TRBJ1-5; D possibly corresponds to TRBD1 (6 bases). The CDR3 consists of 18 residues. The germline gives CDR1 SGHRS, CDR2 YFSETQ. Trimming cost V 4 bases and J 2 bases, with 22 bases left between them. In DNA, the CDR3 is TGCGCCAGCAGCCTAGGACAGTCGGGGTTGGGAGGCAATCAGCCCCAGCATTTT. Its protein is CASSLGQSGLGGNQPQHF.

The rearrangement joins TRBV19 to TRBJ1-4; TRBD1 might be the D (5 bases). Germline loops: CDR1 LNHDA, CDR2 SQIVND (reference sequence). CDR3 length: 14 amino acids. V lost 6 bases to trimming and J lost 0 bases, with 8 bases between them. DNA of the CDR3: TGTGCCAGTAGAACGACAGCAACTAATGAAAAACTGTTTTTT. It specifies CASRTTATNEKLFF.

The CDR3 DNA is TGTGCCACCAGCAGGGGGGACAGCAAAGAGACCCAGTACTTC. Its translation: CATSRGDSKETQYF. V usage is TRBV15 and J usage is TRBJ2-5; 7 nucleotides line up with TRBD1. CDR1 LNHNV and CDR2 YYDKDF come from the germline V gene (reference sequence). V was pared by 3 bases and J by 3 bases, with 4 bases of the junction left unmatched. This CDR3 is 14 amino acids long.

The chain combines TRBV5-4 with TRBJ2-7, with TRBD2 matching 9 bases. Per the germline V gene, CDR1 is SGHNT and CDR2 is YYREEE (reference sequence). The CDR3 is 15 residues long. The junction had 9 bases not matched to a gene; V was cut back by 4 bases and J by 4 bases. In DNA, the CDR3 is TGTGCCAGCAGCGGGGGGGCGGCGGGAGGGTACGAGCAGTACTTC. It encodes CASSGGAAGGYEQYF.

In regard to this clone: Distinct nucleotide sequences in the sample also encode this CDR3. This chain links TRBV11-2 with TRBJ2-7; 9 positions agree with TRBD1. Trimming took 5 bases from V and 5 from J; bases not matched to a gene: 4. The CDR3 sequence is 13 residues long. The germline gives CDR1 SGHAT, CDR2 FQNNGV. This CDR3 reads CASSQDRGDEQYF. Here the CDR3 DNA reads TGTGCCAGCAGCCAGGACAGGGGCGACGAGCAGTACTTC.

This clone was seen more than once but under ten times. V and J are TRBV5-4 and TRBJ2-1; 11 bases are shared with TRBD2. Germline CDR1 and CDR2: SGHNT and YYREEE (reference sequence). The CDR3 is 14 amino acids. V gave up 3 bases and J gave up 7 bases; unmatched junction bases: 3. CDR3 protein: CASSSRLAGNEQFF. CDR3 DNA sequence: TGTGCCAGCAGCTCGAGACTAGCGGGGAATGAGCAGTTCTTC.

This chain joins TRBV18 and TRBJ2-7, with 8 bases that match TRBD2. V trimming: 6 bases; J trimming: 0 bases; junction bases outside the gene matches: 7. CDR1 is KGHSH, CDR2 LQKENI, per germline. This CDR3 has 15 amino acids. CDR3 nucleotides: TGTGCCAGCTCGGTTAGCGGGGTAACCTCCTACGAGCAGTACTTC. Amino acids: CASSVSGVTSYEQYF.

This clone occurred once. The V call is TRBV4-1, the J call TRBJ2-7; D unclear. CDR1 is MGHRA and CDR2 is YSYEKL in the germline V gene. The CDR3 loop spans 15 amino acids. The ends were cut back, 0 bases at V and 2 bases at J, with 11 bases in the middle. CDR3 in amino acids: CASSQEGPFTYEQYF. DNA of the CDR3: TGCGCCAGCAGCCAAGAGGGTCCCTTTACCTACGAGCAGTACTTC.